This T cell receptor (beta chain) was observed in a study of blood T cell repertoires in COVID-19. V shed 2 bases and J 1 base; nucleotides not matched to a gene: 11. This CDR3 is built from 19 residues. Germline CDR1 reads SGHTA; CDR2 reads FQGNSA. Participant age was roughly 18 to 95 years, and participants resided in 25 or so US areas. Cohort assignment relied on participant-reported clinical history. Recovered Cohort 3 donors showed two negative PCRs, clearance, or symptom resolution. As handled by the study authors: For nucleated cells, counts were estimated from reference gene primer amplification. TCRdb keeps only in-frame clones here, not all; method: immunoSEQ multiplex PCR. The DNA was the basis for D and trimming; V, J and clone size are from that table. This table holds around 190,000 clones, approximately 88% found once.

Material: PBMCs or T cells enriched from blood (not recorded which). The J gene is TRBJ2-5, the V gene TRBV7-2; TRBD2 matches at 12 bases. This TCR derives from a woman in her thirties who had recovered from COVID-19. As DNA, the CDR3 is TGTGCCAGCAGCTTAACGGGGATCCTAGCGGGGGGGGTCCAAGAGACCCAGTACTTC. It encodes CASSLTGILAGGVQETQYF.